The T cell receptor beta chain described here comes from a study of cytomegalovirus exposure and HLA in healthy donors. Whole-study findings and limits: The likely origin of a cluster of highly shared sequence variants was a sequencing artifact. Later, TCR association rates were found to vary by HLA locus, highest for DRB1 and lowest for HLA-C.

As for this clone: Its specificity is not known.

Primers included in the PCR were 60 Vbeta and 13 Jbeta primers. Produced via immunoSEQ multiplex PCR; TCRdb's table is partial and in-frame only. The sample holds approximately 27,000 clones, 55% to 75% seen once. This CDR3 comprises 19 residues. V trimming: 5 bases; J trimming: 2 bases; junction bases outside the gene matches: 9. CDR1 and CDR2 from the germline V gene are SGHVS and FNYEAQ. This receptor was identified in a woman between 50 and 59 years old in good health and CMV-seronegative. The chain has TRBV7-6 and TRBJ2-1, with 16 bases aligning to TRBD2. Sequenced: PBMCs. The DNA of the CDR3 is TGTGCCAGCAGCCGACCGGGACTAGCGGGAGGGCCGGCCTACAATGAGCAGTTCTTC. Translating gives CASSRPGLAGGPAYNEQFF.